Sequencing of this T cell receptor (beta chain) was carried out in a study of OX40 agonist ivuxolimab in advanced cancers. The study in broad terms: The costimulatory receptor OX40 (CD134) was targeted by ivuxolimab, a fully human IgG2 agonistic monoclonal antibody. The purpose of peripheral TCRbeta sequencing was to test whether ivuxolimab changed TCR sequence diversity and led to clonal T-cell expansion. Intravenous ivuxolimab was administered to patients every 2 weeks at six dose levels: 0.01, 0.1, 0.3, 1.5, 3 and 10 mg/kg. The monotherapy dose-escalation portion (N ≈ 52 patients) of the phase I ivuxolimab trial is reported in the paper. Prior anti-PD-1, anti-PD-L1 or anti-CTLA-4 therapy was permitted, and checkpoint inhibitors had been received by around 40% of dose-escalation patients. Of the roughly 51 dose-escalation patients, hepatocellular carcinoma was present in around 20, melanoma in approximately 15, renal cell carcinoma in 9 and head and neck cancer in 9. A male proportion of roughly 85% and a mean age of 60 years, ranging from about 20 to 80, were recorded for the dose-escalation cohort. Partial responses occurred in three dose-escalation patients: two with cutaneous melanoma and one with hepatocellular carcinoma. Broad study findings and their caveats: Low levels of normalized T-cell clonal expansion were also seen in some patients who did not respond. At doses of 0.1 to 3.0 mg/kg, clonal expansion of both CD4+ and CD8+ T cells in blood was seen between baseline and week 6. After ivuxolimab, more expanded clones were found on average in CD8+ T cells than in CD4+ T cells. The antigen specificity of the peripheral T cells that underwent clonal expansion was not determined. Partial responders in the 0.1-3.0 mg/kg groups had among the lowest normalized peripheral clonal expansion, especially among CD8+ T cells.

CDR1 SNHLY and CDR2 FYNNEI were looked up in the germline V gene. The junction carries 6 bases between V and J, which are trimmed by 8 bases and 1 base respectively. Counted from cysteine to phenylalanine, this CDR3 has 12 amino acids. Just the 36-base CDR3 DNA is kept, in frame starting at base 1. Genomic DNA was isolated from the sorted cells so that the TCRbeta CDR3 region could be sequenced. TCRbeta CDR3 regions were sequenced using the immunoSEQ Assay. The source is immuneACCESS, and TCRdb retained only in-frame sequences with V and J called. Part of the clones is not carried over; for the studies checked, unresolved V genes explain less than half of this, and the remainder is unexplained. The sample records 98,000 or so clones, 89% of which are singletons. The ten largest account for under 0.35% of the sample. Worth noting for this clone: No cognate antigen has been identified for it. The sample holds no much larger clone one base away, and base qualities are not on file.

The trial excluded patients who had a history of autoimmune disease or who were on systemic immunosuppression. Peripheral blood for TCR sequencing was drawn from every dose cohort at baseline, at cycle 4 day 1 and at cycle 7 day 1. The samples were drawn from a first-in-human, open-label, multicenter phase I dose-escalation trial of ivuxolimab. Adults with locally advanced or metastatic head and neck squamous cell, hepatocellular, melanoma or renal cell carcinoma were enrolled in the trial. Before TCR sequencing, CD4+ T cells and CD8+ T cells from peripheral blood were sorted into separate populations.

The source of this sequence is an adult with an advanced solid tumor such as melanoma, head and neck, liver or kidney cancer. Material: CD4+ or CD8+ T cells sorted from blood, obtained in a trial of the OX40 agonist ivuxolimab. Here the chain combines TRBV2 and TRBJ1-5; no D gene is confidently identified. CDR3 sequence: CASGVSNQPQHF. The sequenced DNA is TGTGCCAGCGGGGTAAGCAATCAGCCCCAGCATTTT.